The clone carrying this TCR beta chain was counted a few times. Its specificity is not known. This entry comes from a study of T cells in Graves' hyperthyroidism and ophthalmopathy. Looking at the study overall: Before any treatment, at initial diagnosis, peripheral blood was collected. Whole-study results and caveats: The model's output predicted ophthalmopathy at a median of approximately 6.5 months prior to onset.

Absent ophthalmopathy progression within 18 months defined stable Graves' hyperthyroidism. Amplified TCR beta CDR3 regions came from RNA transcripts. First-round RT-PCR of the TCR CDR3 relied on the HTBI primer set. MiXCR, run by TCRdb on the multiplex PCR reads, gives a single entry per CDR3 protein. Here the sample spans about 350,000 distinct CDR3 sequences, about 15% being singletons. Sequenced input: blood. The clonotype originates from a woman aged 25-40 years with Graves' hyperthyroidism.

CDR3 bases: TGCGCCAGCAGCTTGGGGGTCTCACACACGGGCGATGAGCAGTTCTTC. Its translation: CASSLGVSHTGDEQFF. The chain couples TRBV5-1 to TRBJ2-1; no clear D. Trimming removed 0 bases from V and 8 bases from J, with 18 bases in between. The CDR3 consists of 16 residues. In germline, CDR1 is SGHRS, CDR2 YFSETQ.